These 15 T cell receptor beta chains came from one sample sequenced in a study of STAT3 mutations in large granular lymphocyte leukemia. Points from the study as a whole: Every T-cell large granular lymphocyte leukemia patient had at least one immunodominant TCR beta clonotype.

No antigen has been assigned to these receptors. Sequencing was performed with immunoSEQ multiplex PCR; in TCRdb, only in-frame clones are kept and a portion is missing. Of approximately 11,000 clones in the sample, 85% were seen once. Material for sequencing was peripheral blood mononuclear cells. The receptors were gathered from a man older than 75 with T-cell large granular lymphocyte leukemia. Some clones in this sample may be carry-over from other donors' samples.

CDR3 in amino acids: CASSSGPVLETQYF. In DNA, the CDR3 is TGTGCCAGCAGCTCCGGACCGGTGTTGGAGACCCAGTACTTC. This chain links TRBV7-9 with TRBJ2-5, with unresolved D. The germline CDR1 and CDR2 sequences are SEHNR and FQNEAQ (reference sequence). Between the trimmed V and J ends, which lost 4 bases and 5 bases, there was a span of 14 bases. This CDR3 has 14 residues.

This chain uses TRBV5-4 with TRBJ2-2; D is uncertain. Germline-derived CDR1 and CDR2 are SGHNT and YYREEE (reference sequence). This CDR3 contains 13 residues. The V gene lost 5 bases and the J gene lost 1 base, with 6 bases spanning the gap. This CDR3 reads CASRIGNTGELFF. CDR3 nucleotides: TGTGCCAGCAGGATCGGGAACACCGGGGAGCTGTTTTTT.

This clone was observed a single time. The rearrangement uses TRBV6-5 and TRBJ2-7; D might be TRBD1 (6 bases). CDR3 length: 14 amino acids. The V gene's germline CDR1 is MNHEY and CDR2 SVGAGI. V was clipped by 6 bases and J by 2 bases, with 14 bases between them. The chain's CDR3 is CASSAGVTAYEQYF. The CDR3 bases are TGTGCCAGCAGCGCAGGGGTCACTGCCTACGAGCAGTACTTC.

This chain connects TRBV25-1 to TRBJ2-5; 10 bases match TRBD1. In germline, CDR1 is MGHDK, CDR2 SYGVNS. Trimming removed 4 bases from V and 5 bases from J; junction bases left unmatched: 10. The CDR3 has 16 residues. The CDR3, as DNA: TGTGCCAGCAGTGGTGGGCGACAGGGGGCCTGGGAGACCCAGTACTTC. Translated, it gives CASSGGRQGAWETQYF.

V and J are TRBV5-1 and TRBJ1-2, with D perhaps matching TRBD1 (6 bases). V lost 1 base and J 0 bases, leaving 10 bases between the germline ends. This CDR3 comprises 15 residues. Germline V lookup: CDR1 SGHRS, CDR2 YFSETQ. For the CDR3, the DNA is TGCGCCAGCAGCTTGACAGGACAGACTAACTATGGCTACACCTTC. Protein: CASSLTGQTNYGYTF.

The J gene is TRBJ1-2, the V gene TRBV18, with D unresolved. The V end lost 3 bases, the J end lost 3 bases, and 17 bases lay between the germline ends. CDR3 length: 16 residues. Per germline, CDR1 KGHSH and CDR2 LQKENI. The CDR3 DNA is TGTGCCAGCTCACCCAGCCGGACGCTCGGGGACTATGGCTACACCTTC. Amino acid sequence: CASSPSRTLGDYGYTF.

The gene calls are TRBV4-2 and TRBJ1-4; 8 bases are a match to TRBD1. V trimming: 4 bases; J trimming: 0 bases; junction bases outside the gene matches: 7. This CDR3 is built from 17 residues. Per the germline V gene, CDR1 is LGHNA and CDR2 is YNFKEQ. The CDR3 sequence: CASSPKDRASTNEKLFF. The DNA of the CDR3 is TGTGCCAGCAGCCCGAAGGACAGGGCCTCAACTAATGAAAAACTGTTTTTT.

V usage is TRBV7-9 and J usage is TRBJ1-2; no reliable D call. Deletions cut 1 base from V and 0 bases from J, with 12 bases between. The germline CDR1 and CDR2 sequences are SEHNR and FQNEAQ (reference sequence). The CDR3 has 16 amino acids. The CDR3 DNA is TGTGCCAGCAGCTTAGACGGGCAGAACTCTAACTATGGCTACACCTTC. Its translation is CASSLDGQNSNYGYTF.

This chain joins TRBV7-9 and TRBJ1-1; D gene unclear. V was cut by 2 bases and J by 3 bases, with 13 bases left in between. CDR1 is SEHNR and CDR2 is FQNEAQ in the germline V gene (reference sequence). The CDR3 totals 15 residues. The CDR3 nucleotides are TGTGCCAGCAGCTTAAGTGGAGGCGGCGACACTGAAGCTTTCTTT. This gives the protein CASSLSGGGDTEAFF.

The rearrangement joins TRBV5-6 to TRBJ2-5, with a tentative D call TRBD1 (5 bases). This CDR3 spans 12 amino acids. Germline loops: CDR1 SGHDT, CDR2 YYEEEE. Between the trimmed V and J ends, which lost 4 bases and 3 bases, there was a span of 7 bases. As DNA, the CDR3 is TGTGCCAGCAGCCTGACAGAAGAGACCCAGTACTTC. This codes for CASSLTEETQYF.

CDR3 nucleotides: TGTGCCAGCAGTGAAGCTCTTGGGGGGGGCTATGGCTACACCTTC. Its translation: CASSEALGGGYGYTF. V is TRBV6-1 and J is TRBJ1-2, with D tentatively TRBD1 (5 bases). The length of the CDR3 is 15 residues. Germline lookup yields CDR1 MNHNS and CDR2 SASEGT. The V gene lost 0 bases and the J gene lost 4 bases, with 12 bases spanning the gap.

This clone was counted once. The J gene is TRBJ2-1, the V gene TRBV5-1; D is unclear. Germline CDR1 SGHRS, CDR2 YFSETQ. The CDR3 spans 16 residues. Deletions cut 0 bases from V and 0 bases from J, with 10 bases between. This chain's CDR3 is CASSLESRSSYNEQFF. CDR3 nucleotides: TGCGCCAGCAGCTTGGAGAGTCGGAGCTCCTACAATGAGCAGTTCTTC.

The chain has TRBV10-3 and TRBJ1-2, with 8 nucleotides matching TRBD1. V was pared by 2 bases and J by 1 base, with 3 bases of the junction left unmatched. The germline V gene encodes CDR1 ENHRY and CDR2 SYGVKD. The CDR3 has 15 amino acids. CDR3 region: CAISEGTGDNYGYTF. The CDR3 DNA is TGTGCCATCAGTGAGGGGACAGGTGATAACTATGGCTACACCTTC.

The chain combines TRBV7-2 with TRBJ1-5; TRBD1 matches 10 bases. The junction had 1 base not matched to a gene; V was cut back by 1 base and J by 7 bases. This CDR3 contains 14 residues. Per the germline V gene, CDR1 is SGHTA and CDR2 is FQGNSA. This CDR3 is CASSLGQGAQPQHF. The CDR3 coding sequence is TGTGCCAGCAGCTTAGGACAGGGGGCACAGCCCCAGCATTTT.

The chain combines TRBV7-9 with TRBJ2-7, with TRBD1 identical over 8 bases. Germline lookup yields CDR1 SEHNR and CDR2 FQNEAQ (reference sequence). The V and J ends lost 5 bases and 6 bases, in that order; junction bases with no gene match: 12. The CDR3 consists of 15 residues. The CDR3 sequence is CASSPFRTGTGEQYF. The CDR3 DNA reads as TGTGCCAGCAGCCCTTTTCGGACAGGGACGGGCGAGCAGTACTTC.